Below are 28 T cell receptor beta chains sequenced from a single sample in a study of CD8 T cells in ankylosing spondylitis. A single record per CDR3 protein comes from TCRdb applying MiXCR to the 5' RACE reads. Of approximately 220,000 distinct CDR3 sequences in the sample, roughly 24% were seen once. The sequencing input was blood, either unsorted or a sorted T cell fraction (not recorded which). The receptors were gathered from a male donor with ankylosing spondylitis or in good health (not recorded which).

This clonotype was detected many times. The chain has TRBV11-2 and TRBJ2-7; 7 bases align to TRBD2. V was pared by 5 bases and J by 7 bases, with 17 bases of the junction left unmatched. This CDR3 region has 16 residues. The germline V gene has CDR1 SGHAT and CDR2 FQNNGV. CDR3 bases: TGTGCCAGCAGCCCCACAAGCGGGATCTCCTTAGGGGAGCAGTACTTC. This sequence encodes CASSPTSGISLGEQYF.

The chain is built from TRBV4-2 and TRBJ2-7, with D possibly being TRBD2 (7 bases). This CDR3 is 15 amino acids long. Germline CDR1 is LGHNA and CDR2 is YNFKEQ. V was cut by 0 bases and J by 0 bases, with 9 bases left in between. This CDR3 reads CASSQERGPSYEQYF. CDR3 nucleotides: TGTGCCAGCAGCCAAGAGCGGGGGCCCTCCTACGAGCAGTACTTC.

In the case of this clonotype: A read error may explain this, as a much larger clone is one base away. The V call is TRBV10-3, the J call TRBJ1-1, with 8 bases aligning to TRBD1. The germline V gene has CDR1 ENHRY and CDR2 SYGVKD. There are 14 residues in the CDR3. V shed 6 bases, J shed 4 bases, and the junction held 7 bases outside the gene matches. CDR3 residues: CAIRGQDEGTEAFF. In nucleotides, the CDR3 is TGTGCCATCAGGGGACAGGATGAGGGCACTGAAGCTTTCTTT.

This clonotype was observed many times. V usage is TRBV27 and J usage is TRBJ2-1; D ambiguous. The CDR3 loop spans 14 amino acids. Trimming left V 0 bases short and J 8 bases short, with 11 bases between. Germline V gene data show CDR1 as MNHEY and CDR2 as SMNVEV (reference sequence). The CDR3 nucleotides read TGTGCCAGCAGTTTATCGTTCCAGCCCGATGAGCAGTTCTTC. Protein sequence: CASSLSFQPDEQFF.

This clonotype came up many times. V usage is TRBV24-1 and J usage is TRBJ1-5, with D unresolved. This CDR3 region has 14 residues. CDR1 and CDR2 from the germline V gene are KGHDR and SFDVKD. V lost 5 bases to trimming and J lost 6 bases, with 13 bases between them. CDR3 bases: TGTGCCACCAGTGGGGAGTACCCAGGTCAGCCCCAGCATTTT. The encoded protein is CATSGEYPGQPQHF.

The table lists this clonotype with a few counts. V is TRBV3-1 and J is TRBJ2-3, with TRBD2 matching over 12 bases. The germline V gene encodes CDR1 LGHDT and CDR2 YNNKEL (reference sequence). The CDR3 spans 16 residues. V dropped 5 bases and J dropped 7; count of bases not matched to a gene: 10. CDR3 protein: CASSLITSGRTNTQYF. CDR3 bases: TGTGCCAGCAGCTTAATTACTAGCGGGAGGACTAATACGCAGTATTTT.

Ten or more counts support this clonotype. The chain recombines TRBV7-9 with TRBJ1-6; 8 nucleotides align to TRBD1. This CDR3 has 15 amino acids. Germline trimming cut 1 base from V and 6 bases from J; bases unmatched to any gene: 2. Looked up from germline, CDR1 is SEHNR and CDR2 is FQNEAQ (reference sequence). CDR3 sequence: CASSLGDRLNSPLHF. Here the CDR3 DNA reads TGTGCCAGCAGCTTAGGGGACAGGCTTAATTCACCCCTCCACTTT.

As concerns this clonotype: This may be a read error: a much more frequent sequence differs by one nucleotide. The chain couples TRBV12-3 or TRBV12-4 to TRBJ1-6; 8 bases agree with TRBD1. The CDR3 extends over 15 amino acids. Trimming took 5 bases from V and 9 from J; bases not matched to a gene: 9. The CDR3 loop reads CASSPRTGIGSPLHF. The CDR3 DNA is TGTGCCAGCAGTCCACGGACAGGGATCGGTTCACCCCTCCACTTT.

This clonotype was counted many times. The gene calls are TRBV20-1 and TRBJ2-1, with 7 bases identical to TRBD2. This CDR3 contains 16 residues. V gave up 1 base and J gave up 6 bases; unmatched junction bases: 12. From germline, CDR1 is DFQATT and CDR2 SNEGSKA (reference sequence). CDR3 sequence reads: CSARGPKLTSVNEQFF. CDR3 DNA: TGCAGTGCTAGAGGGCCAAAATTAACTAGCGTCAATGAGCAGTTCTTC.

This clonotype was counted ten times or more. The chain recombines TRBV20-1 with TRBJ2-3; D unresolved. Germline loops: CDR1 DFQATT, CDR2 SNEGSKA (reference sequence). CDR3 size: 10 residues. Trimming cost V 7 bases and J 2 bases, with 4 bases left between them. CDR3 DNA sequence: TGCAGTGTATTCACAGATACGCAGTATTTT. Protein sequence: CSVFTDTQYF.

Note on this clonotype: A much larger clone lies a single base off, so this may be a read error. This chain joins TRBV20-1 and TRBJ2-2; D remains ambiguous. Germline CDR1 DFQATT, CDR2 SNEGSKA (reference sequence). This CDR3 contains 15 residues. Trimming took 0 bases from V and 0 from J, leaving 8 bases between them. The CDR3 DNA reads TGCAGTGCTAGAGATGGCAAACCGAACACCGGGGAGCTGTTTTTT. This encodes CSARDGKPNTGELFF.

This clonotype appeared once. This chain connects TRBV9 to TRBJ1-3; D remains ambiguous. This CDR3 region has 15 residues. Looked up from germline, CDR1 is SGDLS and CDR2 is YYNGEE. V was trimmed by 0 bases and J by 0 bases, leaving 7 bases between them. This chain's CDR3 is CASSVDSSSGNTIYF. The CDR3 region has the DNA TGTGCCAGCAGCGTAGACAGTTCCTCTGGAAACACCATATATTTT.

For the CDR3, the DNA is TGTGCCAGCAGCTTAGTCCGGTCGGGAACGGGGTACAATGAGCAGTTCTTC. It is translated as CASSLVRSGTGYNEQFF. V is TRBV7-2 and J is TRBJ2-1; D may be TRBD2 (5 bases). The CDR3 spans 17 residues. The V end lost 1 base, the J end lost 4 bases, and 17 bases lay between the germline ends. CDR1 and CDR2 from the germline V gene are SGHTA and FQGNSA.

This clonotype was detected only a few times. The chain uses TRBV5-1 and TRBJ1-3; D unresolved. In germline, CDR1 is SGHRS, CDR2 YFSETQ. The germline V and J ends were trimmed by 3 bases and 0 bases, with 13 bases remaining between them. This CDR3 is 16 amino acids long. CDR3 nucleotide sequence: TGCGCCAGCAGCTCAATAGGGTTCGACTCTGGAAACACCATATATTTT. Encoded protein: CASSSIGFDSGNTIYF.

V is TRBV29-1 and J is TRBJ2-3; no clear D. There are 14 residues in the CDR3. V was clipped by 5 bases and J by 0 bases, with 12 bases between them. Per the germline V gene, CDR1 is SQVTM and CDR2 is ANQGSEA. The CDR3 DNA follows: TGCAGCGTTAGGCTAACGACTAGCACAGATACGCAGTATTTT. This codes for CSVRLTTSTDTQYF.

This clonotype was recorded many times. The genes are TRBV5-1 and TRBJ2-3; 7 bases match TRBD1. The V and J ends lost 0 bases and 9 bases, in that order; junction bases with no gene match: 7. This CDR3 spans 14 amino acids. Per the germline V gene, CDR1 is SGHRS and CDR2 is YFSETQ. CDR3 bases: TGCGCCAGCAGCTTGGGAAGACAGGGTGAAACGCAGTATTTT. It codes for CASSLGRQGETQYF.

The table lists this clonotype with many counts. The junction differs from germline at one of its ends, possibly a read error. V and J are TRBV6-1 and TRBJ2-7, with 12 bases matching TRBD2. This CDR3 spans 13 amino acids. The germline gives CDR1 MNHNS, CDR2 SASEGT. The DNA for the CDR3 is TGTGCCAGCAGTCCACTAGCGGGAGGTCCCACGGACTTC. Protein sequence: CASSPLAGGPTDF.

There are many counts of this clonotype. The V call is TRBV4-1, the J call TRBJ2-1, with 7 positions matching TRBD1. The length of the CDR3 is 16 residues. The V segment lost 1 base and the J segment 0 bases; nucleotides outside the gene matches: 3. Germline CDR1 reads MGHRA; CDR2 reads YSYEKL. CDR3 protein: CASSQGDSLSYNEQFF. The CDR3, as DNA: TGCGCCAGCAGCCAAGGGGACAGCCTCTCCTACAATGAGCAGTTCTTC.

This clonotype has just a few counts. CDR3 residues: CASSDQAISKETQYF. The CDR3, as DNA: TGTGCCAGCAGTGACCAGGCCATCAGTAAGGAGACCCAGTACTTC. This chain joins TRBV25-1 and TRBJ2-5, with D hard to call. Germline loops: CDR1 MGHDK, CDR2 SYGVNS. The CDR3 covers 15 residues. Trimming cost V 3 bases and J 5 bases, with 16 bases left between them.

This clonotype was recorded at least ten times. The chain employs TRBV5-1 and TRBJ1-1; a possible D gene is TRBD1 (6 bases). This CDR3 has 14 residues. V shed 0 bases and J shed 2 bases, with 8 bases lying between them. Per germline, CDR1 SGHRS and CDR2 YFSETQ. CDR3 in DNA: TGCGCCAGCAGCTTGGGACAGGCAAACACTGAAGCTTTCTTT. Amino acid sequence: CASSLGQANTEAFF.

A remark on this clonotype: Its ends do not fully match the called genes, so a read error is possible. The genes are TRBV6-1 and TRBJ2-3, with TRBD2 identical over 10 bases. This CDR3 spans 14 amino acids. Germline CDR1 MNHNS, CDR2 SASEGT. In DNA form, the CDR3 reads TGTGCCAGCAGGGAAGCGGGAGGGCCCTATACGCAGTATTTT. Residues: CASREAGGPYTQYF.

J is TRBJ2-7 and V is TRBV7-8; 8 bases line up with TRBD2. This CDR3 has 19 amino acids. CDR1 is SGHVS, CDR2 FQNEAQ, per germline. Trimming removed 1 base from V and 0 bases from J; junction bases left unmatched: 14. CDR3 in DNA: TGTGCCAGCAGCTTAGTAGCGAGCGGGAGAACCGGGAACTCCTACGAGCAGTACTTC. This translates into CASSLVASGRTGNSYEQYF.

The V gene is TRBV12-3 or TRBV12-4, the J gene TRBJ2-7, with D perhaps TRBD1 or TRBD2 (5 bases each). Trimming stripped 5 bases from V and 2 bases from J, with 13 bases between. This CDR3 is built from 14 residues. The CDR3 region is CASSGDGTAYEQYF. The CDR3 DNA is TGTGCCAGCAGTGGGGATGGGACGGCCTACGAGCAGTACTTC.

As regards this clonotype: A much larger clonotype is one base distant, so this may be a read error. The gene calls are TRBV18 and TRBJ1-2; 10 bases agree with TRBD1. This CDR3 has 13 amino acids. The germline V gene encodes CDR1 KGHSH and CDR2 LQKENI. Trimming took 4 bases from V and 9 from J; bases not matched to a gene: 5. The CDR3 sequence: CASSQLGQGSYTF. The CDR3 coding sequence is TGTGCCAGCTCACAACTGGGACAGGGGAGCTACACCTTC.

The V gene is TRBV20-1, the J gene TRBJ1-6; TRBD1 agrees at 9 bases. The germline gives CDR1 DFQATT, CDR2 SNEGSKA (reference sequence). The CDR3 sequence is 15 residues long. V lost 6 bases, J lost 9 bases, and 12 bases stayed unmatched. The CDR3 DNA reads TGCAGTGCGAGATATCCGGGACAGGGTTTTTCACCCCTCCACTTT. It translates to CSARYPGQGFSPLHF.

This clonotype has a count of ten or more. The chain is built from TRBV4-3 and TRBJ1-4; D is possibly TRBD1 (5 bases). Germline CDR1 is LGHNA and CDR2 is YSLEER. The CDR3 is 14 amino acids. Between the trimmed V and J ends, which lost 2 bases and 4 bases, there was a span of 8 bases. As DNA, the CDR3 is TGCGCCAGCAGCCAAAACCAGGGTAATGAAAAACTGTTTTTT. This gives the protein CASSQNQGNEKLFF.

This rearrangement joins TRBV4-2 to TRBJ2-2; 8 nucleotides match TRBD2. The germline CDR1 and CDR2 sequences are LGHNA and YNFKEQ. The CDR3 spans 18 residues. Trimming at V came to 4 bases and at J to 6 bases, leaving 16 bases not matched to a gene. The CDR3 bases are TGTGCCAGCAGCCCCGAGGGGGGTAGCGGGATATCATCCGGGGAGCTGTTTTTT. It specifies CASSPEGGSGISSGELFF.

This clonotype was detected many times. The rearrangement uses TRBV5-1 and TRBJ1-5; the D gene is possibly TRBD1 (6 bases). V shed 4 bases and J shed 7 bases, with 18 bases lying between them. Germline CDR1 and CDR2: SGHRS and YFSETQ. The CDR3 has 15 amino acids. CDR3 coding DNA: TGCGCCAGCAGCCCCCGTTTGGGGGCAGGGCAGCCCCAGCATTTT. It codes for CASSPRLGAGQPQHF.